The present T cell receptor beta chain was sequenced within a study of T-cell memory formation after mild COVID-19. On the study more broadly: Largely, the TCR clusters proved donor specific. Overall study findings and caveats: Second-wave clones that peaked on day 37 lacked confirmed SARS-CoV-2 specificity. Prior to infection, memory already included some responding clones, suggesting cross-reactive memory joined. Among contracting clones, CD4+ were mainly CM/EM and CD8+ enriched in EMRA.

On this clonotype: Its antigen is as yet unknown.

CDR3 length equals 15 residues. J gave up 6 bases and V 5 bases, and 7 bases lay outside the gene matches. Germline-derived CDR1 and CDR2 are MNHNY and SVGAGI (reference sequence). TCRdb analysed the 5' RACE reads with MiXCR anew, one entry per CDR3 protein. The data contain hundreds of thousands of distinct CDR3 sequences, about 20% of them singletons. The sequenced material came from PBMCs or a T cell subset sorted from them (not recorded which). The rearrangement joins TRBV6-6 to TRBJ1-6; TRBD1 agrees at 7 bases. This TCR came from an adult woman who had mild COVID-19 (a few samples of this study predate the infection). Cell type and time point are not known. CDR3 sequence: CASSNPGQTNSPLHF. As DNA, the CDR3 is TGTGCCAGCAGTAACCCGGGACAGACTAATTCACCCCTCCACTTT.